Each of the 23 T cell receptor beta chains below was sequenced from the same sample in a study of T cells after yellow fever vaccination. In TCRdb, the 5' RACE reads were re-called with MiXCR into one record per CDR3 protein. The data show over 120,000 distinct CDR3 sequences, approximately 6.6% seen once. Sample: CD4+ T cells sorted from PBMCs, taken 10 days after the yellow fever booster vaccination. The source of these receptors is a man between 25 and 39 years old who received the YFV17D yellow fever vaccine.

This clonotype has at least ten counts. The rearrangement uses TRBV28 and TRBJ1-5; 8 nucleotides align to TRBD1. Per germline, CDR1 MDHEN and CDR2 SYDVKM. This CDR3 has 14 residues. V shed 4 bases and J 3 bases; nucleotides not matched to a gene: 2. CDR3 bases: TGTGCCAGCAGTTGGGACAGGCTCAATCAGCCCCAGCATTTT. Protein sequence: CASSWDRLNQPQHF. Full variable domain (missing parts from reference TRBV28 and TRBJ1-5): DVKVTQSSRYLVKRTGEKVFLECVQDMDHENMFWYRQDPGLGLRLIYFSYDVKMKEKGDIPEGYSVSREKKERFSLILESASTNQTSMYLCASSWDRLNQPQHFGDGTRLSIL.

This clonotype was observed at least ten times. This sequence joins TRBV5-1 and TRBJ1-2; D unclear. This CDR3 comprises 13 residues. Per the germline V gene, CDR1 is SGHRS and CDR2 is YFSETQ. Trimming stripped 0 bases from V and 9 bases from J, with 12 bases between. The DNA for the CDR3 is TGCGCCAGCAGCTTGGAAGTGCTTGGCAGCTACACCTTC. Amino acid sequence: CASSLEVLGSYTF. Complete variable domain (other parts from reference TRBV5-1 and TRBJ1-2): KAGVTQTPRYLIKTRGQQVTLSCSPISGHRSVSWYQQTPGQGLQFLFEYFSETQRNKGNFPGRFSGRQFSNSRSEMNVSTLELGDSALYLCASSLEVLGSYTFGSGTRLTVV.

The chain employs TRBV7-9 and TRBJ2-3, with 8 bases that match TRBD2. Germline V gene sequence: CDR1 SEHNR, CDR2 FQNEAQ (reference sequence). The CDR3 has 17 residues. V lost 3 bases and J lost 4; bases outside the gene matches: 12. This CDR3 reads CASSFTSGILGADTQYF. The DNA for the CDR3 is TGTGCCAGCAGCTTTACTAGCGGAATCCTTGGTGCAGATACGCAGTATTTT. The full variable domain, rest sourced from reference TRBV7-9 and TRBJ2-3, is DTGVSQNPRHKITKRGQNVTFRCDPISEHNRLYWYRQTLGQGPEFLTYFQNEAQLEKSRLLSDRFSAERPKGSFSTLEIQRTEQGDSAMYLCASSFTSGILGADTQYFGPGTRLTVL.

This clonotype was found many times. This chain uses TRBV7-2 with TRBJ2-5; 9 bases fit TRBD1. CDR3 size: 15 residues. The junction had 6 bases not matched to a gene; V was cut back by 1 base and J by 6 bases. Germline CDR1 is SGHTA and CDR2 is FQGNSA. CDR3 nucleotide sequence: TGTGCCAGCAGCTTAGTGGGACAGGGAGGAAAGACCCAGTACTTC. Its protein product is CASSLVGQGGKTQYF.

With regard to this clonotype: It may be a read error: a sequence one base away is much more abundant. V and J are TRBV29-1 and TRBJ2-5; D perhaps matches TRBD2 (6 bases). The CDR3 is 15 amino acids. The germline V gene has CDR1 SQVTM and CDR2 ANQGSEA. Here the CDR3 reads CSVGGKAGSEEAQYF. CDR3 nucleotide sequence: TGCAGCGTTGGTGGGAAAGCGGGTTCTGAAGAGGCCCAGTACTTC.

In this sample, this clonotype turned up many times. The chain joins TRBV2 to TRBJ2-1, with 10 bases matching TRBD1. There are 14 residues in the CDR3. J lost 6 bases, V lost 6 bases, and 5 bases had no gene match. Germline V gene lookup returns CDR1 SNHLY and CDR2 FYNNEI. CDR3 region: CASRRQGAGNEQFF. CDR3 sequence (DNA): TGTGCCAGCAGGCGACAGGGGGCGGGCAATGAGCAGTTCTTC. Full variable domain (remainder filled in from reference TRBV2 and TRBJ2-1): EPEVTQTPSHQVTQMGQEVILRCVPISNHLYFYWYRQILGQKVEFLVSFYNNEISEKSEIFDDQFSVERPDGSNFTLKIRSTKLEDSAMYFCASRRQGAGNEQFFGPGTRLTVL.

This chain uses TRBV23-1 with TRBJ2-2; D might be TRBD2 (6 bases). TRBV23-1 is flagged as an ORF with uncertain function. Trimming left V 2 bases short and J 6 bases short, with 22 bases between. The CDR3 covers 18 residues. CDR3 sequence (DNA): TGCGCCAGCAGTCAAGGCCTATGGCGGGAAACGGAACCCGGGGAGCTGTTTTTT. It is translated as CASSQGLWRETEPGELFF.

This clonotype was counted a few times. The gene calls are TRBV11-2 and TRBJ2-1; 12 bases are shared with TRBD2. The CDR3 has 19 amino acids. The V and J ends lost 1 base and 4 bases, in that order; junction bases with no gene match: 11. Germline V lookup: CDR1 SGHAT, CDR2 FQNNGV. The CDR3 reads CASSLGPLLAGGPYNEQFF. CDR3 sequence (DNA): TGTGCCAGCAGCTTAGGCCCTCTTCTAGCGGGAGGGCCATACAATGAGCAGTTCTTC.

Ten or more counts support this clonotype. The chain has TRBV20-1 and TRBJ2-2, with TRBD2 matching over 9 bases. Germline V gene sequence: CDR1 DFQATT, CDR2 SNEGSKA (reference sequence). Trimming removed 6 bases from V and 4 bases from J; junction bases left unmatched: 9. The CDR3 spans 15 residues. The CDR3 loop is CSANRPGLATGELFF. CDR3 sequence (DNA): TGCAGTGCCAACCGTCCGGGACTAGCCACCGGGGAGCTGTTTTTT.

The sample holds many counts of this clonotype. The rearrangement joins TRBV29-1 to TRBJ1-2; 8 nucleotides line up with TRBD1. CDR1 is SQVTM and CDR2 is ANQGSEA in the germline V gene. Losses at the gene ends were 6 bases for V and 5 bases for J; bases not matched to a gene: 2. CDR3 length: 11 amino acids. Here the CDR3 reads CSVGQDYGYTF. CDR3 bases: TGCAGCGTGGGACAGGATTATGGCTACACCTTC.

This clonotype came up many times. CDR3 in amino acids: CSARSRDYSYNEQFF. The CDR3 bases are TGCAGTGCTAGGAGCCGGGACTACTCCTACAATGAGCAGTTCTTC. The rearrangement joins TRBV20-1 to TRBJ2-1, with 7 bases lining up with TRBD2. The length of the CDR3 is 15 residues. CDR1 is DFQATT, CDR2 SNEGSKA, per germline (reference sequence). Germline trimming cut 3 bases from V and 0 bases from J; bases unmatched to any gene: 5.

Worth noting for this clonotype: A read error is possible here, since a much larger clone lies one base away. The chain carries TRBV7-9 and TRBJ2-2; 8 bases line up with TRBD1. The CDR3 loop spans 16 amino acids. Germline CDR1 reads SEHNR; CDR2 reads FQNEAQ (reference sequence). In DNA, the CDR3 is TGTGTCAGCAGCCCCCGTGCAGGGGGCGTAGGCGGGGAGCTGTTTTTT. Its protein product is CVSSPRAGGVGGELFF.

This clonotype was counted at least ten times. This chain joins TRBV7-7 and TRBJ2-5; TRBD2 agrees at 12 bases. J was trimmed by 5 bases and V by 1 base; bases with no gene match: 11. The CDR3 has 18 amino acids. Germline CDR1 is SSHAT and CDR2 is FNYEAQ (reference sequence). The chain's CDR3 is CASSLGASGRAQHETQYF. CDR3 bases: TGTGCCAGCAGCTTAGGGGCTAGCGGGAGGGCCCAACACGAGACCCAGTACTTC.

The chain is built from TRBV20-1 and TRBJ2-1, with TRBD1 matching 9 bases. In germline, CDR1 is DFQATT, CDR2 SNEGSKA (reference sequence). Trimming took 6 bases from V and 7 from J; bases not matched to a gene: 13. CDR3 size: 15 residues. The CDR3 sequence is CSAPRPGQGQNEQFF. CDR3 sequence (DNA): TGCAGTGCCCCACGCCCGGGACAGGGTCAGAATGAGCAGTTCTTC.

In this sample, this clonotype turned up many times. This chain uses TRBV11-3 with TRBJ2-3; a possible D gene is TRBD2 (6 bases). This CDR3 comprises 14 residues. The V gene lost 5 bases and the J gene lost 2 bases, with 11 bases spanning the gap. Germline CDR1 reads SGHNT; CDR2 reads YENEEA. The CDR3 bases are TGTGCCAGCAGCCTTCGGAGGGACACAGATACGCAGTATTTT. Its translation is CASSLRRDTDTQYF. The variable domain in full, completed from reference TRBV11-3 and TRBJ2-3, reads EAGVVQSPRYKIIEKKQPVAFWCNPISGHNTLYWYLQNLGQGPELLIRYENEEAVDDSQLPKDRFSAERLKGVDSTLKIQPAELGDSAVYLCASSLRRDTDTQYFGPGTRLTVL.

The chain recombines TRBV7-2 with TRBJ2-2; 8 bases are a match to TRBD2. The CDR3 length is 16 residues. Germline V lookup: CDR1 SGHTA, CDR2 FQGNSA. J was trimmed by 6 bases and V by 5 bases; bases with no gene match: 11. The DNA for the CDR3 is TGTGCCAGCAGCATAGTTCGAGCGGGAGCATCCGGGGAGCTGTTTTTT. The encoded protein is CASSIVRAGASGELFF. Complete variable domain (other parts from reference TRBV7-2 and TRBJ2-2): GAGVSQSPSNKVTEKGKDVELRCDPISGHTALYWYRQSLGQGLEFLIYFQGNSAPDKSGLPSDRFSAERTGGSVSTLTIQRTQQEDSAVYLCASSIVRAGASGELFFGEGSRLTVL.

The chain recombines TRBV7-8 with TRBJ2-3; 14 bases map to TRBD2. This CDR3 comprises 17 residues. The junction had 9 bases not matched to a gene; V was cut back by 4 bases and J by 6 bases. Germline V gene data show CDR1 as SGHVS and CDR2 as FQNEAQ. The CDR3 DNA sequence: TGTGCCAGCAGCTCGAGGGGGACTAGCGGGAGACTGGATACGCAGTATTTT. Amino acids: CASSSRGTSGRLDTQYF.

Many counts were recorded for this clonotype. The chain has TRBV18 and TRBJ2-2; possibly TRBD1 or TRBD2 for D (5 bases each). V was cut by 2 bases and J by 4 bases, with 11 bases left in between. The CDR3 runs to 15 residues. The germline V gene has CDR1 KGHSH and CDR2 LQKENI. The CDR3 sequence is CASSPSEGITGELFF. For the CDR3, the DNA is TGTGCCAGCTCACCATCCGAGGGGATCACCGGGGAGCTGTTTTTT.

This chain joins TRBV18 and TRBJ2-1; 10 nucleotides align to TRBD1. V dropped 3 bases and J dropped 3; count of bases not matched to a gene: 5. CDR1 and CDR2 (germline): KGHSH, LQKENI. The CDR3 runs 16 residues. CDR3 coding DNA: TGTGCCAGCTCACCGCCCGGGACAGGGGTCTACAATGAGCAGTTCTTC. Protein sequence: CASSPPGTGVYNEQFF.

This clonotype was counted at least ten times. The rearrangement joins TRBV6-5 to TRBJ2-5, with D possibly matching TRBD1 (5 bases). Germline loops: CDR1 MNHEY, CDR2 SVGAGI. The V and J ends lost 3 bases and 6 bases respectively, with 14 bases between them. The CDR3 totals 14 residues. CDR3 loop: CASSYQGQKKTQYF. In DNA form, the CDR3 reads TGTGCCAGCAGTTATCAGGGCCAGAAAAAGACCCAGTACTTC.

Many counts were recorded for this clonotype. V gene TRBV18 combines with J gene TRBJ2-5, with D possibly TRBD2 on 6 matching bases. The V gene's germline CDR1 is KGHSH and CDR2 LQKENI. Trimming took off 4 bases at V and 4 bases at J, with 10 bases between the two ends. This CDR3 comprises 13 residues. In DNA form, the CDR3 reads TGTGCCAGCTCACGCTTTAGCGGAGAGACCCAGTACTTC. The encoded protein is CASSRFSGETQYF.

This clonotype was counted ten times or more. The chain couples TRBV12-3 or TRBV12-4 to TRBJ1-2, with D maybe TRBD1 (6 bases). V gave up 8 bases and J gave up 3 bases, with 19 bases separating them. The CDR3 covers 15 residues. This CDR3 reads CASARQELGDYGYTF. The CDR3 DNA sequence: TGTGCCAGCGCCCGACAGGAGCTTGGGGACTATGGCTACACCTTC.

This clonotype was recorded at least ten times. In DNA, the CDR3 is TGCAGCGTTGCACCGGGGTTTGAGTGGGAAAAACTGTTTTTT. The encoded protein is CSVAPGFEWEKLFF. V and J are TRBV29-1 and TRBJ1-4; D gene uncertain. Germline CDR1 is SQVTM and CDR2 is ANQGSEA. V lost 4 bases and J 8 bases, leaving 17 bases between the germline ends. CDR3 length equals 14 residues.